Below, 16 T cell receptor beta chains from the same sample are listed, as sequenced in a study of T cells in Graves' hyperthyroidism and ophthalmopathy. There were TCR beta CDR3 regions amplified from RNA transcripts. The HTBI primer set served for first-round RT-PCR of the TCR CDR3. TCRdb analysed the multiplex PCR reads with MiXCR anew, one entry per CDR3 protein. Seen here are more than 500,000 distinct CDR3 sequences, 14% observed once, and the top ten hold about 15%. The sequencing sample was made of blood. All receptors come from a woman aged 40 to 55 with Graves' hyperthyroidism.

Turning to this clonotype: Just one base apart from a much larger clone, this may be a read error. The rearrangement links TRBV6-2 or TRBV6-3 to TRBJ2-3; D unresolved. The CDR3 is made up of 14 amino acids. CDR1 is MNHEY and CDR2 is SVGEGT in the germline V gene. V was trimmed by 5 bases and J by 4 bases, leaving 13 bases between them. The CDR3 DNA is TGTGCCAGCAGTGACGTGAGTAAAGCAGATACGCAGTATTTT. This sequence encodes CASSDVSKADTQYF.

This clonotype has a count of ten or more. The genes are TRBV2 and TRBJ2-7; TRBD1 matches at 8 bases. With V trimmed by 7 bases and J by 4 bases, 6 bases remained unmatched. The CDR3 runs to 13 residues. Germline V gene sequence: CDR1 SNHLY, CDR2 FYNNEI. CDR3 in amino acids: CASIPDRAYEQYF. The CDR3 nucleotides are TGTGCCAGCATACCGGACAGGGCTTACGAGCAGTACTTC.

A remark on this clonotype: A much larger clone lies a single base off, so this may be a read error. The DNA of the CDR3 is TGTGCCAGCAGTTTTGATATCAATCAGCCCCAGCATTTT. Translating gives CASSFDINQPQHF. The chain has TRBV27 and TRBJ1-5, with unresolved D. The CDR3 length is 13 residues. From germline, CDR1 is MNHEY and CDR2 SMNVEV (reference sequence). The V and J ends lost 3 bases and 3 bases respectively, with 6 bases between them.

As regards this clonotype: A single base separates this from a much larger clone, so it may be a read error. The chain employs TRBV10-3 and TRBJ1-2; D might be TRBD1 (5 bases). This CDR3 region has 15 residues. Looked up from germline, CDR1 is ENHRY and CDR2 is SYGVKD. The CDR3 protein is CAISERGDGLDGYAF. CDR3 in DNA: TGTGCCATCAGTGAACGCGGGGACGGCCTGGATGGCTACGCCTTC.

Comments on this clonotype: As the CDR3 is not closed by the conserved phenylalanine or tryptophan, this likely results from a read error. This chain joins TRBV7-9 and TRBJ1-1; D not certain. CDR1 SEHNR and CDR2 FQNEAQ come from the germline V gene (reference sequence). This CDR3 spans 13 amino acids. V was shortened by 6 bases and J by 1 base, with 9 bases between the two germline ends. The CDR3 reads CASSMGPNTEAFL. Here the CDR3 DNA reads TGTGCCAGCAGTATGGGCCCGAACACTGAAGCTTTCCTT.

This clonotype was seen a few times. The rearrangement uses TRBV5-1 and TRBJ1-6; D not certain. The V gene's germline CDR1 is SGHRS and CDR2 YFSETQ. V was clipped by 0 bases and J by 2 bases, with 6 bases between them. The CDR3 extends over 15 amino acids. Here the CDR3 reads CASSLDGAYNSPLHF. The CDR3 nucleotides are TGCGCCAGCAGCTTGGACGGGGCCTATAATTCACCCCTCCACTTT.

This clonotype was counted many times. The chain couples TRBV5-5 to TRBJ2-1, with 14 bases lining up with TRBD2. CDR1 and CDR2 from the germline V gene are SGHKS and YYEKEE (reference sequence). This CDR3 contains 18 residues. The ends lost 6 bases at V and 5 bases at J; junction bases unmatched: 13. For the CDR3, the DNA is TGTGCCAGCAAGAAAGATTTGGGACTAGCGGGAGACCACAATGAGCAGTTCTTC. This gives the protein CASKKDLGLAGDHNEQFF.

Only a few counts were recorded for this clonotype. V is TRBV5-6 and J is TRBJ2-1, with 14 bases fitting TRBD2. J gave up 7 bases and V 7 bases, and 7 bases lay outside the gene matches. CDR3 length equals 15 residues. Germline CDR1 SGHDT, CDR2 YYEEEE. This CDR3 reads CASVGGLAGANEQFF. CDR3 sequence (DNA): TGTGCCAGCGTCGGGGGACTAGCGGGAGCAAATGAGCAGTTCTTC.

This clonotype has ten or more counts. The chain uses TRBV11-3 and TRBJ2-3, with D tentatively TRBD2 (6 bases). V lost 3 bases, J lost 0 bases, and 16 bases lay in between. This CDR3 spans 17 amino acids. CDR1 is SGHNT and CDR2 is YENEEA in the germline V gene. The CDR3 DNA sequence: TGTGCCAGCAGCTTTCCCCCGGGCGGGATTAGCACAGATACGCAGTATTTT. This gives the protein CASSFPPGGISTDTQYF. The entire variable domain, with the rest obtained from reference TRBV11-3 and TRBJ2-3, is as follows: EAGVVQSPRYKIIEKKQPVAFWCNPISGHNTLYWYLQNLGQGPELLIRYENEEAVDDSQLPKDRFSAERLKGVDSTLKIQPAELGDSAVYLCASSFPPGGISTDTQYFGPGTRLTVL.

The chain links TRBV2 to TRBJ2-7; no clear D. This CDR3 region has 13 residues. CDR1 and CDR2 from the germline V gene are SNHLY and FYNNEI. Trimming took off 9 bases at V and 0 bases at J, with 12 bases between the two ends. CDR3 coding DNA: TGTGCCAGTGGGGTCACGGGCTCCTACGAGCAGTACTTC. As protein: CASGVTGSYEQYF.

This clonotype occurred many times. V is TRBV5-1 and J is TRBJ2-7; 7 nucleotides agree with TRBD2. The J segment lost 1 base and the V segment lost 2 bases, leaving 9 bases of the junction unmatched. Germline CDR1 SGHRS, CDR2 YFSETQ. This CDR3 region has 16 residues. CDR3 coding DNA: TGCGCCAGCAGCTTCGGTGGTAGCGGGTTATCCTACGAGCAGTACTTC. Translating gives CASSFGGSGLSYEQYF.

About this clonotype: This clone may be a read error of a much larger clone one base away. The chain links TRBV7-2 to TRBJ2-7; 12 positions agree with TRBD2. The CDR3 has 15 amino acids. With 6 bases clipped from V and 5 bases from J, the junction kept 8 bases outside the gene matches. Germline values: CDR1 SGHTA, CDR2 FQGNSA. CDR3 residues: CASSSTSGSWNEQYF. The CDR3 nucleotides read TGTGCCAGCAGTTCGACTAGCGGGAGTTGGAACGAGCAGTACTTC.

This clonotype was found many times. The chain uses TRBV12-3 or TRBV12-4 and TRBJ1-1; the D gene is possibly TRBD1 (5 bases). The CDR3 spans 12 residues. V was shortened by 6 bases and J by 10 bases, with 15 bases between the two germline ends. Here the CDR3 reads CASSPGTASAFF. In nucleotides, the CDR3 is TGTGCCAGCAGCCCCGGGACGGCCTCAGCTTTCTTT.

Worth noting for this clonotype: This could be a read error, since a much larger clone is one nucleotide away. This chain joins TRBV27 and TRBJ1-1, with TRBD1 as a possible D gene (6 bases). The CDR3 spans 12 residues. CDR1 MNHEY and CDR2 SMNVEV come from the germline V gene (reference sequence). V was pared by 10 bases and J by 4 bases, with 13 bases between. The CDR3 region has the DNA TGTGCCACCTGGACAGTGAGCACTGAAGCTTTCTTT. Its protein is CATWTVSTEAFF.

This clonotype was observed many times. The genes are TRBV2 and TRBJ1-1; no clear D. Trimming shortened V by 4 bases and J by 4 bases, and 16 bases separated the two germline ends. The germline CDR1 and CDR2 sequences are SNHLY and FYNNEI. There are 15 residues in the CDR3. For the CDR3, the DNA is TGTGCCAGCAGTGGTGGCTCGGCAGGTCTCACTGAAGCTTTCTTT. Residues: CASSGGSAGLTEAFF.

This clonotype was observed at least ten times. The rearrangement uses TRBV10-3 and TRBJ2-3; TRBD2 aligns across 10 bases. The germline CDR1 and CDR2 sequences are ENHRY and SYGVKD. The CDR3 contains 14 residues. Trimming removed 6 bases from V and 4 bases from J; junction bases left unmatched: 4. CDR3 region: CAIRGTSVADTQYF. CDR3 coding DNA: TGTGCCATCAGAGGGACTAGCGTTGCAGATACGCAGTATTTT.